This paragraph reports one TCR beta chain. The data stem from a study of blood T cell repertoires in COVID-19. Study summary: The origin of the acute and convalescent COVID-19 samples was the United States, Italy and Spain. T cells, B-cell-depleted T cells, or PBMCs supplied cDNA or gDNA.

V was shortened by 6 bases and J by 1 base, with 18 bases between the two germline ends. In germline, CDR1 is MNHEY, CDR2 SMNVEV (reference sequence). The CDR3 loop spans 16 amino acids. Per the study methods: Estimated nucleated cell counts came from reference gene primer amplification. The assay was immunoSEQ multiplex PCR, and TCRdb's table has in-frame clones only and misses some. V and J calls and clone size are as listed in that table; D and trimming were resolved from the DNA. The table has 100,000 to 150,000 clones, over 75% seen once. The genes are TRBV27 and TRBJ1-1, with D unresolved. The sequence was collected from a woman of 80 years or more with acute or convalescent COVID-19. The sequenced sample consisted of peripheral blood. Here the CDR3 reads CASSPTPLAGNTEAFF. Written as DNA, the CDR3 is TGTGCCAGCAGCCCCACCCCCCTCGCAGGGAACACTGAAGCTTTCTTT.